These 6 T cell receptor beta chains came from one sample sequenced in a study of blood T cell repertoires in COVID-19. TCRdb keeps only in-frame clones here, not all; method: immunoSEQ multiplex PCR. The repertoire consists of around 100,000 clones, with about nine tenths occurring once and the leading ten covering 4.5%. Source material: peripheral blood. The receptors stem from a man aged 35 to 55 with acute or convalescent COVID-19.

The V and J genes are TRBV30 and TRBJ1-4; D remains unclear. Germline CDR1 GTSNPN, CDR2 SVGIG (reference sequence). Trimming pared 0 bases from V and 8 bases from J, leaving 13 bases between. This CDR3 is built from 14 residues. DNA for the CDR3: TGTGCCTGGAGTGTCCTCGGGGAAGGAGAAAAACTGTTTTTT. Translating it yields CAWSVLGEGEKLFF.

This CDR3 reads CAIAGGPRNEQFF. CDR3 coding DNA: TGTGCCATCGCGGGGGGGCCGCGGAATGAGCAGTTCTTC. V and J are TRBV10-3 and TRBJ2-1; 9 bases fit TRBD2. This CDR3 has 13 residues. The V gene end was trimmed by 8 bases and the J gene end by 7 bases; junction bases not matched to a gene: 6. CDR1 and CDR2 from the germline V gene are ENHRY and SYGVKD.

The V call is TRBV18, the J call TRBJ2-1, with 11 bases fitting TRBD1. J gave up 6 bases and V 6 bases, and 7 bases lay outside the gene matches. The CDR3 sequence is 15 residues long. Germline CDR1 and CDR2: KGHSH and LQKENI. The CDR3 loop is CASSPDRGRSNEQFF. The CDR3, as DNA: TGTGCCAGCTCTCCGGACAGGGGGCGTTCCAATGAGCAGTTCTTC.

This chain uses TRBV7-6 with TRBJ2-1; a weak D match, TRBD2 (5 bases). Trimming shortened V by 4 bases and J by 0 bases, and 13 bases separated the two germline ends. The CDR3 covers 16 residues. The germline gives CDR1 SGHVS, CDR2 FNYEAQ. CDR3 in amino acids: CASSSTGEGSYNEQFF. Written as DNA, the CDR3 is TGTGCCAGCAGCTCTACTGGTGAGGGCTCCTACAATGAGCAGTTCTTC.

The count of this clone is one. The rearrangement uses TRBV7-9 and TRBJ1-2, with TRBD1 matching 12 bases. Germline V CDR1 and CDR2: SEHNR, FQNEAQ (reference sequence). Trimming at V came to 3 bases and at J to 6 bases, leaving 8 bases not matched to a gene. The CDR3 contains 16 residues. For the CDR3, the DNA is TGTGCCAGCAGCTTCTCCGGGACAGGGGGCATAGATGGCTACACCTTC. Its protein is CASSFSGTGGIDGYTF.

The chain is built from TRBV6-4 and TRBJ1-5; D is unresolved. The germline gives CDR1 MRHNA, CDR2 SNTAGT. This CDR3 contains 13 residues. Trimming cost V 3 bases and J 1 base, with 4 bases left between them. The CDR3: CASSEGSNQPQHF. CDR3 in DNA: TGTGCCAGCAGTGAGGGCAGCAATCAGCCCCAGCATTTT.